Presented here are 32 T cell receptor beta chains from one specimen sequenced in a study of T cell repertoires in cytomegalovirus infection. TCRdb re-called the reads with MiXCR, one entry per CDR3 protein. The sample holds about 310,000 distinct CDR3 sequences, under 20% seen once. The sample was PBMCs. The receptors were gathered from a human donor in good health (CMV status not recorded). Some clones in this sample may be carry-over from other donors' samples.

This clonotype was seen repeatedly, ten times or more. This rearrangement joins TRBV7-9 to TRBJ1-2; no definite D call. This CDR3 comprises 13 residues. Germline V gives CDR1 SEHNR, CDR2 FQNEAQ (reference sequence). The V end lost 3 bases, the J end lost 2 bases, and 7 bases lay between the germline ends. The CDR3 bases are TGTGCCAGCAGCTTTGGCAGCAACTATGGCTACACCTTC. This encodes CASSFGSNYGYTF.

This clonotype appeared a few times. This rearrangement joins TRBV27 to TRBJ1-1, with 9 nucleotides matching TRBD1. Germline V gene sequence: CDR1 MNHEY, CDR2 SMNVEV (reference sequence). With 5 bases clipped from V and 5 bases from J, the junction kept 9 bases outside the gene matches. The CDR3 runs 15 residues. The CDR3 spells CASSRPGQGWTEAFF. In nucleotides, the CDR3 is TGTGCCAGCAGTCGCCCGGGACAGGGATGGACTGAAGCTTTCTTT.

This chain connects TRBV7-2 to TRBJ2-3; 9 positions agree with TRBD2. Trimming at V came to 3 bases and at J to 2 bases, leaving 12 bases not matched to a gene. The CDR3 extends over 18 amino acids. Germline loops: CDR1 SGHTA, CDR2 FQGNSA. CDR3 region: CASSLNGGGDGITDTQYF. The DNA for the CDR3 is TGTGCCAGCAGCTTGAATGGCGGGGGGGATGGTATCACAGATACGCAGTATTTT.

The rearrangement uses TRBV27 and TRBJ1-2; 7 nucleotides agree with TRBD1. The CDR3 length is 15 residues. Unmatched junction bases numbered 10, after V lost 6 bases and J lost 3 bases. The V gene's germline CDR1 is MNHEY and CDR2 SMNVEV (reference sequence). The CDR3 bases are TGTGCCAGCAGACCGAGGGGGCGGACGGACTATGGCTACACCTTC. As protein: CASRPRGRTDYGYTF.

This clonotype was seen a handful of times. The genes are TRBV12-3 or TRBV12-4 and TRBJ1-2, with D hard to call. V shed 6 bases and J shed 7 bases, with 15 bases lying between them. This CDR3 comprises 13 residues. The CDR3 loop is CASSRAREGGYTF. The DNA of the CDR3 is TGTGCCAGCAGCCGAGCAAGGGAGGGTGGCTACACCTTC.

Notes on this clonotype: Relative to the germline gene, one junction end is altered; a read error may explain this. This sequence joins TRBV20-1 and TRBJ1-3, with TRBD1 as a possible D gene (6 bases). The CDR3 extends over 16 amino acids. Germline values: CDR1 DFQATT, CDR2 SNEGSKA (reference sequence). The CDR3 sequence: CSARDVGGHSGSTIYF. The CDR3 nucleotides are TGCAGTGCTAGAGATGTAGGGGGTCACTCTGGAAGCACCATATATTTT.

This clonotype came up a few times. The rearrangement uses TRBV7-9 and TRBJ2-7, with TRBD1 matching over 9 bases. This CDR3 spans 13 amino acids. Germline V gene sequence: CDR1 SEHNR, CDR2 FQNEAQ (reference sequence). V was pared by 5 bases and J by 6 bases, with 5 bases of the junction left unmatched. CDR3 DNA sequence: TGTGCCAGCAGCAGATTGACAGGGGGCGAGCAGTACTTC. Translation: CASSRLTGGEQYF.

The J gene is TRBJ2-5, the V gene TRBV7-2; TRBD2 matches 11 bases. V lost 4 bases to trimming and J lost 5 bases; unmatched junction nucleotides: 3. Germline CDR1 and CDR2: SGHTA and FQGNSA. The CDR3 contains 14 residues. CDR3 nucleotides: TGTGCCAGCAGCTCTAGCGGGGGGCGGGAGACCCAGTACTTC. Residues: CASSSSGGRETQYF.

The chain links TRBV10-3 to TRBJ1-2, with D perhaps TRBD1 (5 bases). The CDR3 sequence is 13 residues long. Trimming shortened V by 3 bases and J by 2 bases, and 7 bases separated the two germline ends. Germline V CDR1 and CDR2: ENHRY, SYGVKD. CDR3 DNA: TGTGCCATCAGTGACTCAGGGAACTATGGCTACACCTTC. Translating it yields CAISDSGNYGYTF.

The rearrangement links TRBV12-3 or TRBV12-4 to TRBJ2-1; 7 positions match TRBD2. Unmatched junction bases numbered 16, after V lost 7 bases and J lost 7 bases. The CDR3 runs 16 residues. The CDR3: CASTPTLRLGGNEQFF. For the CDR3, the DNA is TGTGCCAGCACTCCGACCCTGCGCTTGGGGGGGAATGAGCAGTTCTTC.

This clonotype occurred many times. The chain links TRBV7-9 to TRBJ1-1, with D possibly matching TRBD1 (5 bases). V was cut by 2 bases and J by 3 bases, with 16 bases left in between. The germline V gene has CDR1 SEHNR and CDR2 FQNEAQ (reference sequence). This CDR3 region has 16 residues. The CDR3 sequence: CASSLKLAGPDTEAFF. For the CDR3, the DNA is TGTGCCAGCAGCTTAAAGTTGGCGGGGCCGGACACTGAAGCTTTCTTT.

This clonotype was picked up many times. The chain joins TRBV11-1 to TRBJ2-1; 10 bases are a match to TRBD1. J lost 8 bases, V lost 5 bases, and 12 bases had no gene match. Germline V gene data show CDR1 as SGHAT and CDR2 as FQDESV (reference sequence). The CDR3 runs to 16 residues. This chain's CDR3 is CASSPPDRGHSDEQFF. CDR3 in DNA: TGTGCCAGCAGCCCACCCGACAGGGGGCATAGTGATGAGCAGTTCTTC. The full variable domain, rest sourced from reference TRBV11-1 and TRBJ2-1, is EAEVAQSPRYKITEKSQAVAFWCDPISGHATLYWYRQILGQGPELLVQFQDESVVDDSQLPKDRFSAERLKGVDSTLKIQPAELGDSAMYLCASSPPDRGHSDEQFFGPGTRLTVL.

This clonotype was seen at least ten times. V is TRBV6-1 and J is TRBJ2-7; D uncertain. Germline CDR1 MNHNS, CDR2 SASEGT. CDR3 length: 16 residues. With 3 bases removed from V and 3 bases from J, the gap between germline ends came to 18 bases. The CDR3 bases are TGTGCCAGCAGTGAGACGGGCAGCGCCTTACACTACGAGCAGTACTTC. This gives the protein CASSETGSALHYEQYF.

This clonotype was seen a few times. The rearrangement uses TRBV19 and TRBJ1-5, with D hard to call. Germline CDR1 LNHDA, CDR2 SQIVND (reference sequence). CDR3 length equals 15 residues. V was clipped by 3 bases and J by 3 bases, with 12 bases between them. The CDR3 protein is CASSMRVSFNQPQHF. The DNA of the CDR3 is TGTGCCAGTAGTATGAGGGTGTCTTTCAATCAGCCCCAGCATTTT.

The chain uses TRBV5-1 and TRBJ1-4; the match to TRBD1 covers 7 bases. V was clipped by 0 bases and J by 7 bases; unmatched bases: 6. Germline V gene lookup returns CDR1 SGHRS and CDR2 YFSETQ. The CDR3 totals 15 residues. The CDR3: CASSLGDSRGEKLFF. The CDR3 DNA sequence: TGCGCCAGCAGCTTGGGGGACAGCCGGGGTGAAAAACTGTTTTTT.

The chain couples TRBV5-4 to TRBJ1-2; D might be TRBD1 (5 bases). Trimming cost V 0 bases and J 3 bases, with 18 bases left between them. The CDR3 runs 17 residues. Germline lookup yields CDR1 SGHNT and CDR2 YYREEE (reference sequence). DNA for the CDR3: TGTGCCAGCAGCTTGGATCGCCGGCAGGGAAAGGACTATGGCTACACCTTC. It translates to CASSLDRRQGKDYGYTF.

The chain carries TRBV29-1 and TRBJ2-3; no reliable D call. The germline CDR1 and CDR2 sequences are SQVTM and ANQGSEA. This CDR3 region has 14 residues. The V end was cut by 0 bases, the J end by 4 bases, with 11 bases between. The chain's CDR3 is CSVEDGVAPDTQYF. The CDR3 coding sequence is TGCAGCGTTGAAGATGGAGTAGCTCCAGATACGCAGTATTTT.

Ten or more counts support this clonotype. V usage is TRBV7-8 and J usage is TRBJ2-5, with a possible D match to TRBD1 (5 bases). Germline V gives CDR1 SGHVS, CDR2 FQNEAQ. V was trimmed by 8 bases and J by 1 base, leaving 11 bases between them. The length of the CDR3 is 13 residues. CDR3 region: CASRPGPQETQYF. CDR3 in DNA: TGTGCCAGCCGGCCAGGGCCCCAAGAGACCCAGTACTTC.

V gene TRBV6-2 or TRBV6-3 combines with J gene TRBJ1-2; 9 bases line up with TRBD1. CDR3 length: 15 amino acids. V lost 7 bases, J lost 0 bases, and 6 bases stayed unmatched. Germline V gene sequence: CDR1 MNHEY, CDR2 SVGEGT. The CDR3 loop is CASNEQGAANYGYTF. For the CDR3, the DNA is TGTGCCAGCAATGAACAGGGGGCGGCTAACTATGGCTACACCTTC.

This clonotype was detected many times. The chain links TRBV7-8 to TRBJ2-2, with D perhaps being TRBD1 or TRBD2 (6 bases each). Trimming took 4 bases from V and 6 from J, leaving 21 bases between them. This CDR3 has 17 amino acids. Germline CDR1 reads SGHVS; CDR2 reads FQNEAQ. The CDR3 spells CASSSFGGAGASGELFF. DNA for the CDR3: TGTGCCAGCAGCTCTTTCGGCGGGGCAGGGGCTTCCGGGGAGCTGTTTTTT.

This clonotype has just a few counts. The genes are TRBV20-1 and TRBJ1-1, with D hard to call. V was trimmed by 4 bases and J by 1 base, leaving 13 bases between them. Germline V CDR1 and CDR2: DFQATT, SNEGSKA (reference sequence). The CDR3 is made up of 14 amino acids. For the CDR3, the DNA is TGCAGTGCTATACAGTTCGGACGGAACACTGAAGCTTTCTTT. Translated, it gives CSAIQFGRNTEAFF.

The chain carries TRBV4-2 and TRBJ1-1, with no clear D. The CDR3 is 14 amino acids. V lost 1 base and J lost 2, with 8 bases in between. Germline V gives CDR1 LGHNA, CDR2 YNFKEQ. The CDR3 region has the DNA TGTGCCAGCAGCCAAGGGCCTGGTAACACTGAAGCTTTCTTT. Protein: CASSQGPGNTEAFF.

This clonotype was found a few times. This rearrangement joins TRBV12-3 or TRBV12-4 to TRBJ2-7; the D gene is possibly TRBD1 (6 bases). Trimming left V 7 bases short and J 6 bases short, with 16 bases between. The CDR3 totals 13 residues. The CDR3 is CASTIQGFGEQYF. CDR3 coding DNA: TGTGCCAGCACTATCCAGGGGTTTGGCGAGCAGTACTTC.

DNA for the CDR3: TGTGCCAGCAGTGACAGGGGGGAAGAGACCCAGTACTTC. Translating gives CASSDRGEETQYF. This sequence joins TRBV2 and TRBJ2-5, with D tentatively TRBD1 (7 bases). The length of the CDR3 is 13 residues. The germline V gene encodes CDR1 SNHLY and CDR2 FYNNEI. V lost 3 bases and J lost 3, with 8 bases in between. The complete variable domain, with remaining parts taken from reference TRBV2 and TRBJ2-5, reads EPEVTQTPSHQVTQMGQEVILRCVPISNHLYFYWYRQILGQKVEFLVSFYNNEISEKSEIFDDQFSVERPDGSNFTLKIRSTKLEDSAMYFCASSDRGEETQYFGPGTRLLVL.

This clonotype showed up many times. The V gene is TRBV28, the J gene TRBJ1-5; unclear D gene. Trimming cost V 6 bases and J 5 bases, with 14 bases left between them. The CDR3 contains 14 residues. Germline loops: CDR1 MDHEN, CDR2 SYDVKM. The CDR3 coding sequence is TGTGCCAGCAGGGCCGGAGGTTTGGATCAGCCCCAGCATTTT. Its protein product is CASRAGGLDQPQHF.

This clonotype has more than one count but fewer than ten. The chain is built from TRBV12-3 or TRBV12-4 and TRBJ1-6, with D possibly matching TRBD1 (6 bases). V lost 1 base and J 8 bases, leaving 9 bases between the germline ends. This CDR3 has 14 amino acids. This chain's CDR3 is CASSLGQGYSPLHF. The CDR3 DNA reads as TGTGCCAGCAGTTTAGGGCAGGGGTATTCACCCCTCCACTTT.

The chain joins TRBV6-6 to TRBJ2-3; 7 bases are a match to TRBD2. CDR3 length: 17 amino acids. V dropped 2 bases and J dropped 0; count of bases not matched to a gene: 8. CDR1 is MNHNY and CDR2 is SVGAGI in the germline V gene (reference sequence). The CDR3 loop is CASSYPAGGYSTDTQYF. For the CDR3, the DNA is TGTGCCAGCAGTTACCCCGCCGGGGGGTATAGCACAGATACGCAGTATTTT.

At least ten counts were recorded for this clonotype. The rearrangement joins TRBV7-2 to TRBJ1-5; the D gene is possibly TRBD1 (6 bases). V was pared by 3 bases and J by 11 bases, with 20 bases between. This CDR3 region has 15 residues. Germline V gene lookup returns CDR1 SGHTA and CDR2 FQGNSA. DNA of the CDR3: TGTGCCAGCAGCTTGGAGTCAACCAGGGGTGCGGCCCAGCATTTT. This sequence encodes CASSLESTRGAAQHF.

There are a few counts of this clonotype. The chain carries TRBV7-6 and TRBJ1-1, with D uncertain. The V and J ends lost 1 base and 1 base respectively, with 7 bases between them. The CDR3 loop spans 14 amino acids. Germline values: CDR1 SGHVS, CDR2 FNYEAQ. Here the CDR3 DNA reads TGTGCCAGCAGCTTAGGCAGGTCGAACACTGAAGCTTTCTTT. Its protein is CASSLGRSNTEAFF. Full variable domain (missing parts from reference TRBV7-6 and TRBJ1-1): GAGVSQSPRYKVTKRGQDVALRCDPISGHVSLYWYRQALGQGPEFLTYFNYEAQQDKSGLPNDRFSAERPEGSISTLTIQRTEQRDSAMYRCASSLGRSNTEAFFGQGTRLTVV.

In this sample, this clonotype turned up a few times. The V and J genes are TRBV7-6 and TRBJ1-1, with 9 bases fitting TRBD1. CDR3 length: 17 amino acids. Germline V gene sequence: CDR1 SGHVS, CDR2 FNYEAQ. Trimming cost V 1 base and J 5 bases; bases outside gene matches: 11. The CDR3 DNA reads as TGTGCCAGCAGCTTAGGGACAGGGGAGGGGCTTGGGACTGAAGCTTTCTTT. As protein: CASSLGTGEGLGTEAFF.

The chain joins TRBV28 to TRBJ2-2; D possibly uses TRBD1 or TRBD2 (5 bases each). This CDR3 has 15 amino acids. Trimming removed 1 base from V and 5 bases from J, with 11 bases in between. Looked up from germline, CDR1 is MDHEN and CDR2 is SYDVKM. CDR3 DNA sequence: TGTGCCAGCAGTTTATACGGGGCGGGTACCGGGGAGCTGTTTTTT. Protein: CASSLYGAGTGELFF.

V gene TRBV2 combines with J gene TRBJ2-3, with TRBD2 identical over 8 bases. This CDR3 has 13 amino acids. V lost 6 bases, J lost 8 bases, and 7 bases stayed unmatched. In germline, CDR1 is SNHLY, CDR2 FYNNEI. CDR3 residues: CASSDYSGTTQYF. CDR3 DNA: TGTGCCAGCAGCGACTATAGCGGGACTACGCAGTATTTT.